Below are 17 T cell receptor beta chains sequenced from a single sample in a study of identical twins. TCRdb itself ran the 5' RACE reads through MiXCR, one entry per CDR3 protein. Of 1.5 million or so distinct CDR3 sequences listed, under 35% are singletons. Sample: cord blood. These receptors all stem from a newborn girl in good health.

The chain employs TRBV5-1 and TRBJ1-1; possible D gene TRBD1, 6 bases. CDR3 length equals 14 residues. V was shortened by 4 bases and J by 4 bases, with 14 bases between the two germline ends. Germline lookup yields CDR1 SGHRS and CDR2 YFSETQ. Here the CDR3 DNA reads TGCGCCAGCAGCCCGCAGGGGCAGAGCACTGAAGCTTTCTTT. This sequence encodes CASSPQGQSTEAFF.

As concerns this clonotype: A much larger clone sits a single nucleotide away, making a read error possible. The chain couples TRBV28 to TRBJ2-3; tentatively, D is TRBD1 (5 bases). The germline CDR1 and CDR2 sequences are MDHEN and SYDVKM. The V end lost 4 bases, the J end lost 5 bases, and 13 bases lay between the germline ends. The CDR3 covers 14 residues. CDR3: CASSSSNRIDTQYF. CDR3 sequence (DNA): TGTGCCAGCAGTTCATCTAACAGGATAGATACGCAGTATTTT.

This sequence joins TRBV6-1 and TRBJ1-2, with 7 bases identical to TRBD1. The CDR3 sequence is 14 residues long. The germline V gene encodes CDR1 MNHNS and CDR2 SASEGT. Trimming cost V 4 bases and J 6 bases; bases outside gene matches: 8. CDR3 bases: TGTGCCAGCAGTGCTTCCGGGACAGTCCATGGCTACACCTTC. Translating it yields CASSASGTVHGYTF.

The table lists this clonotype with a few counts. The chain joins TRBV20-1 to TRBJ2-3; 8 bases map to TRBD2. Germline V gene data show CDR1 as DFQATT and CDR2 as SNEGSKA (reference sequence). The V segment lost 2 bases and the J segment 2 bases; nucleotides outside the gene matches: 9. The CDR3 runs to 16 residues. The CDR3 region is CSARSIAGLYTDTQYF. CDR3 sequence (DNA): TGCAGTGCTAGATCAATAGCGGGGCTTTACACAGATACGCAGTATTTT.

Only a few counts were recorded for this clonotype. The chain links TRBV20-1 to TRBJ2-3; 13 positions agree with TRBD2. The J segment lost 2 bases and the V segment lost 4 bases, leaving 3 bases of the junction unmatched. CDR3 size: 15 residues. Looked up from germline, CDR1 is DFQATT and CDR2 is SNEGSKA (reference sequence). Here the CDR3 reads CSAKGTSGITDTQYF. CDR3 bases: TGCAGTGCTAAAGGGACTAGCGGGATCACAGATACGCAGTATTTT.

The chain recombines TRBV19 with TRBJ2-5, with no clear D. Gene TRBJ2-7 matches the end of the DNA better, so the J call may be wrong. The length of the CDR3 is 15 residues. In germline, CDR1 is LNHDA, CDR2 SQIVND (reference sequence). The CDR3 region is CASSYRPDALYEQYF. CDR3 DNA: TGTGCCAGTAGTTATCGGCCGGACGCACTCTACGAGCAGTACTTC.

CDR3 region: CASSQGDRITDTQYF. Written as DNA, the CDR3 is TGCGCCAGCAGCCAAGGGGACAGGATCACAGATACGCAGTATTTT. This rearrangement joins TRBV4-1 to TRBJ2-3; 8 bases agree with TRBD1. V was clipped by 1 base and J by 2 bases; unmatched bases: 2. The CDR3 has 15 amino acids. Germline V gene data show CDR1 as MGHRA and CDR2 as YSYEKL.

V and J are TRBV7-2 and TRBJ2-5; TRBD1 matches 7 bases. The CDR3 sequence is 16 residues long. The J segment lost 2 bases and the V segment lost 0 bases, leaving 6 bases of the junction unmatched. Germline-derived CDR1 and CDR2 are SGHTA and FQGNSA. CDR3 residues: CASSLAATGRQETQYF. CDR3 DNA sequence: TGTGCCAGCAGCTTAGCGGCGACAGGGCGGCAAGAGACCCAGTACTTC.

A few counts support this clonotype. V is TRBV2 and J is TRBJ2-7, with D perhaps matching TRBD2 (5 bases). V was clipped by 4 bases and J by 0 bases, with 13 bases between them. Germline V CDR1 and CDR2: SNHLY, FYNNEI. CDR3 size: 15 residues. As DNA, the CDR3 is TGTGCCAGCAGTGTAGAGGGTTCTGGCTCCTACGAGCAGTACTTC. It yields the protein CASSVEGSGSYEQYF.

V usage is TRBV20-1 and J usage is TRBJ2-5; 9 positions agree with TRBD2. There are 14 residues in the CDR3. From germline, CDR1 is DFQATT and CDR2 SNEGSKA (reference sequence). V dropped 2 bases and J dropped 2; count of bases not matched to a gene: 3. CDR3 loop: CSARLTSGQETQYF. The CDR3 coding sequence is TGCAGTGCTAGACTGACTAGCGGACAAGAGACCCAGTACTTC.

This clonotype occurred a few times. The chain carries TRBV27 and TRBJ2-5; D tentatively reads TRBD1 or TRBD2 (7 bases each). Trimming left V 2 bases short and J 5 bases short, with 27 bases between. Looked up from germline, CDR1 is MNHEY and CDR2 is SMNVEV (reference sequence). The CDR3 length is 19 residues. CDR3 residues: CASSLIPPWQGGFLETQYF. DNA for the CDR3: TGTGCCAGCAGTTTAATCCCGCCTTGGCAGGGGGGGTTTTTGGAGACCCAGTACTTC.

The chain couples TRBV7-8 to TRBJ1-5, with 8 bases identical to TRBD1. V lost 4 bases and J lost 6; bases outside the gene matches: 8. This CDR3 comprises 15 residues. Germline V lookup: CDR1 SGHVS, CDR2 FQNEAQ. CDR3 sequence (DNA): TGTGCCAGCAGCTACGACAGGGGTAGAAGTCAGCCCCAGCATTTT. Translation gives CASSYDRGRSQPQHF.

This clonotype came up a few times. V and J are TRBV4-2 and TRBJ2-4, with D uncertain. Germline V gives CDR1 LGHNA, CDR2 YNFKEQ. Trimming took 1 base from V and 10 from J, leaving 8 bases between them. This CDR3 is built from 12 residues. CDR3 region: CASSQGGVIQYF. DNA of the CDR3: TGTGCCAGCAGCCAAGGGGGTGTAATTCAGTACTTC.

This clonotype was counted a few times. The chain uses TRBV24-1 and TRBJ2-7; weak D call: TRBD2 (6 bases). Germline CDR1 is KGHDR and CDR2 is SFDVKD. The CDR3 is 15 amino acids. V was cut by 5 bases and J by 5 bases, with 18 bases left in between. Here the CDR3 reads CATSVNPGLRDEQYF. CDR3 in DNA: TGTGCCACCAGTGTCAACCCGGGACTCAGGGACGAGCAGTACTTC.

This clonotype has only one observation. The junction shows a germline mismatch at one end, possibly a read error. This chain connects TRBV12-3 or TRBV12-4 to TRBJ2-7; 9 nucleotides align to TRBD2. The CDR3 covers 14 residues. The DNA of the CDR3 is TGTACCAGCAGTTTAGCGGGGGTTAGCCGCGAGCAGTACTTC. This gives the protein CTSSLAGVSREQYF.

J is TRBJ2-3 and V is TRBV3-1, with 7 positions matching TRBD1. V was pared by 4 bases and J by 2 bases, with 21 bases of the junction left unmatched. Germline CDR1 reads LGHDT; CDR2 reads YNNKEL (reference sequence). This CDR3 is 20 amino acids long. CDR3 nucleotides: TGTGCCAGCAGCCGAAACACGGGACAGTCAGGTTACTCTCACACAGATACGCAGTATTTT. This gives the protein CASSRNTGQSGYSHTDTQYF.

This clonotype was counted only a few times. This CDR3 is CASSTQGLISYNEQFF. The CDR3 region has the DNA TGTGCCAGCAGTACCCAAGGACTAATCTCCTACAATGAGCAGTTCTTC. V usage is TRBV6-5 and J usage is TRBJ2-1; perhaps TRBD2 as D (6 bases). The ends were cut back, 5 bases at V and 0 bases at J, with 14 bases in the middle. The CDR3 has 16 amino acids. From germline, CDR1 is MNHEY and CDR2 SVGAGI.